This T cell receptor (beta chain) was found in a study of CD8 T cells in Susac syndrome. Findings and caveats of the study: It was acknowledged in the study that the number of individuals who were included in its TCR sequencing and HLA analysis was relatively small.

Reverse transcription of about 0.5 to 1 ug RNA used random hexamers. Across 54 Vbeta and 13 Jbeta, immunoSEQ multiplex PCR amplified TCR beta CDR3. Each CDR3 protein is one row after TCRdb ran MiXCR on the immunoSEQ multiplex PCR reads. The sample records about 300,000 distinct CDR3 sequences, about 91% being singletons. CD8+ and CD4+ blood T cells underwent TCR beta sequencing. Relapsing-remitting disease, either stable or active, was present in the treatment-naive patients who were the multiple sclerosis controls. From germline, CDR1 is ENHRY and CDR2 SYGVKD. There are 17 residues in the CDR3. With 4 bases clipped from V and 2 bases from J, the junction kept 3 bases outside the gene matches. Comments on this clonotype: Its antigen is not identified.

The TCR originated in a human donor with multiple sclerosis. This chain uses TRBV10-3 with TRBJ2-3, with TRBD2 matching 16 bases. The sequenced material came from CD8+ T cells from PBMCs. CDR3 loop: CAISGGTSGGVTDTQYF. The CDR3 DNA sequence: TGTGCCATCAGTGGCGGGACTAGCGGGGGGGTCACAGATACGCAGTATTTT.